This TCR beta chain emerged from a study of cytomegalovirus exposure and HLA in healthy donors (dated by TCRdb to about 2017). With respect to the entire study: An earlier analysis of roughly 630 of the donors reported 250 to 350 Gb of sequence data and roughly 100 million unique TCR beta sequences from about 179 million T cells. The study was designed to test whether signatures of past pathogen exposure could be identified by cataloging public T cell receptors. Class I and class II HLA loci were covered by the typing at four-digit resolution. All discovery cohort repertoires had been generated using a single sequencing platform. Rather than drawing on any new phenotypic data, the later analysis identified candidate immune exposures from TCR beta sequences and the way those sequences occurred across donors. Using immunosequencing, the study profiled T cell repertoires from 666 subjects and related those repertoires to cytomegalovirus serostatus. The number of typed donors differed by locus: about 620-640 for A, B, C, DRB1 and DQB1; about 520 for DQA1; 600 to 610 for DPA1; and about 470 for DPB1. In addition to the first cohort of around 670 subjects, a separate validation cohort of 120 different subjects was used. A few DR-DQ haplotypes were treated as single units for association and clustering because of strong linkage in the cohort. In an earlier analysis of 500 to 650 of the donors, high-throughput TCR beta sequencing was used to judge whether each TCR beta V gene segment behaved as functional or pseudogenic. A later analysis re-examined previously published TCR beta repertoires from 600 to 700 donors and added high-resolution HLA genotyping to investigate patterns of TCR occurrence. Of the roughly 400 genotyped donors, 65% to 90% were placed in the genetic ancestry cluster associated with self-reported Caucasian donors. Among under 450 genotyped donors of the cohort, an average of around 240,000 unique TCR beta nucleotide sequences were sequenced per donor, roughly 20% of them non-productive. Donor age, sex, ethnicity and CMV serostatus were compiled together with the repertoire data. In a later genetic analysis, genome-wide SNP genotypes for about 65% of the 666 donors were used, and that subset was treated as a discovery cohort. To predict cytomegalovirus infection status, the study brought together high-throughput TCR immunosequencing, statistical association of individual TCRs with disease status, and machine learning. An early release covering approximately 600 HLA-typed donors comprised about 300 gigabases of sequencing data and around 85 million unique TCR sequences.

The cohort consisted of 600 to 750 healthy bone marrow donors. Cohort members were all nominally healthy when sampled, although unrecorded immune exposures were likely present. The donor tested CMV seropositive and was one of the 289 seropositive cohort members. Every donor gave a peripheral blood sample, and the peripheral blood mononuclear cells from that sample were used for TCR beta sequencing. Genomic DNA extraction from the blood cell samples was performed with the Qiagen DNeasy Blood Extraction Kit. As regards this clone: What antigen it recognizes has not been identified. Within one base of it there is no much larger clone, and no base qualities were kept.

What the study reported, not specific to this receptor: Linkage disequilibrium might explain the correlated functional status among segregating V segments, but an unknown experimental factor could not be ruled out. In a later analysis, HLA-associated TCR beta chains were found to be more clonally expanded and to have lower generation probabilities than equally common non-associated chains. This cohort had only TCR beta chains sequenced, and the lack of alpha or paired-chain data limited which features could be detected. Because the 87-base-pair reads could not distinguish some IMGT-functional V segments, including TRBV6-2 and TRBV6-3, those segments were excluded. For the cohort, immune exposure information was limited to CMV serostatus. A cluster of highly shared sequence variants was judged likely to represent a technical artifact of the sequencing pipeline. The authors suggested that the approach could potentially be generalized to other disease states and immunological phenotypes. Because HLA typing was unavailable for some donors at each locus, only the typed subset was used in association tests. At a false discovery rate of 0.05, a later analysis linked 16,000 or so TCR beta sequences to specific HLA alleles. In vitro tests confirmed that a few of the cytomegalovirus-associated TCR beta chains recognize cytomegalovirus antigens. Most CMV-associated TCR beta chains appeared to be HLA-restricted in a later analysis, and the HLA associations seemed to be driven largely by CMV exposure. In an earlier analysis of some 640 of the donors, most TCR beta V segments were observed in productive rearrangements about 87% or about 30% of the time, broadly matching IMGT annotations. According to a later analysis, parvovirus B19, influenza, CMV and Epstein-Barr virus appeared linked to several top co-occurrence clusters. Most TCR sequences were seen in very few donors, while some public TCRs were found in many individuals. A later genetic analysis associated a missense DCLRE1C variant with V-gene and J-gene trimming of TCR beta chains, and an independent cohort replicated the association. In the study, approximately 160 TCR beta chains were listed as associated with cytomegalovirus. In a later analysis, the rate of TCR association differed among HLA loci, with DRB1 alleles having the most associated TCRs and HLA-C alleles having the fewest. A further reported finding was that TCR beta sequences accurately predicted the HLA-A and HLA-B alleles for most subjects in the first cohort. Assigning TCR associations to individual alleles was difficult when HLA alleles, especially DR and DQ, strongly co-occurred. The classifier was reported to diagnose cytomegalovirus status with high specificity and sensitivity in both the original and validation cohorts. The earlier analysis of nearly 600 of the donors excluded 15 to 20 rarely observed V segments, including chromosome 9 orphons, because counts were too low. In a later genetic analysis, fewer N-insertions in productive TCRs were reported among donors in an Asian-associated ancestry cluster than the roughly 640-donor mean. Presence/absence analyses assumed roughly uniform sequencing depth across donors, an assumption that may not hold.

Preparation of the library involved the immunoSEQ multiplex PCR assay. For the multiplex PCR, a mixture combining 60 forward primers for TCR Vbeta segments and 13 reverse primers for TCR Jbeta segments was used. The CDR3 region of rearranged TCR beta genes was amplified from genomic DNA by a multiplex PCR assay. On the Illumina HiSeq System, the amplified TCR beta libraries were sequenced as 87-base-pair reads. The published analysis was carried out like this. A later analysis tallied 75 million to 95 million unique TCR beta chains across the 666 repertoires, and roughly 11 million of those chains were shared by two or more donors. To remove PCR and sequencing errors, raw reads were error-corrected and collapsed into unique sequences using a nearest-neighbor algorithm that merged closely related sequences. To assign V, D and J gene segments, CDR3 sequences were aligned to IMGT reference sequences. Each retained sequence needed at least a six-nucleotide match to both a V gene segment and a J gene segment. A rearrangement was called productive if the CDR3 had no stop codons and remained in frame with V and J, and every other rearrangement was called non-productive. Following IMGT convention, CDR3 was defined as the stretch from the second conserved V-encoded cysteine to the conserved J-encoded phenylalanine. The earlier analysis of 587 of the donors excluded sequences that lacked an unambiguous match to a single V gene segment. In an earlier analysis of 587 of the donors, V segments were called functional above 56.7% productive rearrangements and were called segregating when the between-donor standard deviation exceeded 5%. To diagnose cytomegalovirus status from the catalog of TCR beta chain sequences, a statistical classification framework was built. In a later analysis, V and J genes were assigned by comparing TCR nucleotide sequences against IMGT/GENE-DB human TR gene sequences. A later analysis assigned CDR3 sequences and most-parsimonious VDJ recombination scenarios with the TCRdist pipeline. A later analysis defined each TCR beta chain by its CDR3 amino acid sequence plus V-gene family, and excluded reads lacking a unique V-gene family. As a way to deal with suspected cross-contamination and a sequencing artifact, a later analysis dropped under 600 nucleotide sequences that were highly shared and had low generation probability. For each public chain, a later analysis derived a clonal expansion index from normalized ranks of inferred template counts within each repertoire. Generation probabilities in a later analysis came from a VDJ recombination model fitted to out-of-frame rearrangements, and those results were checked against IGoR. A later analysis scored TCR-TCR, TCR-HLA and TCR-CMV co-occurrence with hypergeometric tests, applying a repertoire-size bias correction to TCR pairs. False discovery rates were estimated in a later analysis by permuting HLA or CMV assignments 20 times. In a later analysis, co-occurring TCRs were grouped using DBSCAN, and TCRdist sequence similarity was added for clustering within HLA-allele-positive subsets. Repertoires with fewer than 30,000 or more than 120,000 public chains were left out of co-occurrence clustering, as were about five repertoires with anomalous nucleotide sharing. The immuneACCESS repertoire file appears here via TCRdb, limited to in-frame rearrangements. These files lack a portion of the clones; in checked studies, under half of the deficit traces to unresolved V genes, and the cause of the others is not known. V, J and clone size derive from that table, while D and trimming were established from the DNA sequence. Recorded for this sample are roughly 130,000 clones; 65% to 90% of them occurred a single time. The ten largest clones represent about 3% of the sample.

The germline V gene yields SGHTA for CDR1 and FQGNSA for CDR2. The CDR3 sequence holds 12 residues, the cysteine and phenylalanine included. CDR3 DNA only is kept here, 36 bases in frame from base 1. Between the V and J ends, shortened by 5 bases and 5 bases respectively, the junction contains 7 bases. This TCR derives from a young woman in good health and CMV-seropositive. Sequenced input: PBMCs. The V gene is TRBV7-2 and the J gene is TRBJ2-1; no D gene is confidently identified. The DNA sequence reads TGTGCCAGCAGCCCCCCCGACAATGAGCAGTTCTTC. Protein translation: CASSPPDNEQFF.